The source of this T cell receptor (beta chain) is a study of cytomegalovirus exposure and HLA in healthy donors. This CDR3 contains 15 residues. In germline, CDR1 is SGHDN, CDR2 FVKESK. With regard to this clone: Relative to the germline gene, one junction end is altered; a read error may explain this. The same CDR3 arises from other DNA sequences in this sample as well.

The PCR had 60 Vbeta and 13 Jbeta primers. Authors' processing steps: In a later analysis, 80 million to 100 million unique TCR beta chains included roughly 11 million shared by two or more donors. TCRdb keeps only in-frame clones here, not all; method: immunoSEQ multiplex PCR. V, J and clone size reflect that table, while D and trimming were determined from the DNA. This table holds roughly 120,000 clones, 60% to 80% found once. Sample: PBMCs. The sequence derives from a woman under 40 in good health and CMV-seropositive. The chain employs TRBV14 and TRBJ1-4; the D is unclear. The CDR3 sequence is CASSPLEATNEKLFF. CDR3 nucleotides: TGTGCCAGCAGCCCCCTTGAGGCAACCAATGAAAAACTGTTTTTT.